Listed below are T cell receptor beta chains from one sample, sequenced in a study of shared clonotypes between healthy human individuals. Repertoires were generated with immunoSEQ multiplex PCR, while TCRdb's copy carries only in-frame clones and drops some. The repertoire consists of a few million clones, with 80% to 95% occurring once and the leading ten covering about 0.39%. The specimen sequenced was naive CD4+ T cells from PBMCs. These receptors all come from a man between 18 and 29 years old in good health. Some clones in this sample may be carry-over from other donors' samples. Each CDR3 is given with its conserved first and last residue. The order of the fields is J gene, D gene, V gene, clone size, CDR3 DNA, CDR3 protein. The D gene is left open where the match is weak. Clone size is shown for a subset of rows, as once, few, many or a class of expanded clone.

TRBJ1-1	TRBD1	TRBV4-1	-	TGCGCCAGCAGCCAAGAAGGGGGCATGTACACTGAAGCTTTCTTT	CASSQEGGMYTEAFF
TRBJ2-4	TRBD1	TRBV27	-	TGTGCCAGCAGTCTCCGGGACAGAAACATTCAGTACTTC	CASSLRDRNIQYF
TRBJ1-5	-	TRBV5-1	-	TGCGCCAGCAGCTCGGGGGTCGAGGGAAATCAGCCCCAGCATTTT	CASSSGVEGNQPQHF
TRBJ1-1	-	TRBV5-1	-	TGCGCCAGCAGCACCACATTGACAGGCCTGAACACTGAAGCTTTCTTT	CASSTTLTGLNTEAFF
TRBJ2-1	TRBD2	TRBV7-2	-	TGTGCCAGCAGCTTTAGCGGGAGGGGAGGCAATGAGCAGTTCTTC	CASSFSGRGGNEQFF
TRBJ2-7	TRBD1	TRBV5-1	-	TGCGCCAGCAGCTCCGGACAGGGCTACGAGCAGTACTTC	CASSSGQGYEQYF
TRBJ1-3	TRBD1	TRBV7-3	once	TGTGCCAGCAGCCCCGACAGGGCTGGAAACACCATATATTTT	CASSPDRAGNTIYF
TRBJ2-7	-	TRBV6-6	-	TGTGCCAGCAGCCCAGTGGGCTACGAGCAGTACTTC	CASSPVGYEQYF
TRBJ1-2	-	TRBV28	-	TGTGCCAGCACCGACTCCTCGGGGGTGCGCTATGGCTACACCTTC	CASTDSSGVRYGYTF
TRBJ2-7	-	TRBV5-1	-	TGCGCCAGCAGCTCGGGGGTGGTCGCAGGTGACGAGCAGTACTTC	CASSSGVVAGDEQYF
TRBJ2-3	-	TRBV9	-	TGTGCCAGCAGCGTAAGGGGCGGCACAGATACGCAGTATTTT	CASSVRGGTDTQYF
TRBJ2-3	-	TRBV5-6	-	TGTGCCAGCAGCTTGCGGCTCGCCGCCACAGATACGCAGTATTTT	CASSLRLAATDTQYF
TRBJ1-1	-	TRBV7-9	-	TGTGCCAGCAGCTACTACCTGAACACTGAAGCTTTCTTT	CASSYYLNTEAFF
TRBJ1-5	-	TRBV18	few	TGTGCCAGCTCACCAGGTGGCAATCAGCCCCAGCATTTT	CASSPGGNQPQHF
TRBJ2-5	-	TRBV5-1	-	TGCGCCAGCAGCTTGAACGGAGGGCCGGCTCAAGAGACCCAGTACTTC	CASSLNGGPAQETQYF
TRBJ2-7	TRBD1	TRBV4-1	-	TGCGCCAGCAGCCGGGACAGTGGCTACGAGCAGTACTTC	CASSRDSGYEQYF
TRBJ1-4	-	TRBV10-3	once	TGTGCCATCAGTGAGGGGAAACCAACTAATGAAAAACTGTTTTTT	CAISEGKPTNEKLFF
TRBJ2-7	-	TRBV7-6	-	TGTGCCAGCAGCTTAGGTGTAGTTTACGAGCAGTACTTC	CASSLGVVYEQYF
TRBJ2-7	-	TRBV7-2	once	TGTGCCAGCAGCTTAGGAGGGAGAGGGCCGCCCTACGAGCAGTACTTC	CASSLGGRGPPYEQYF
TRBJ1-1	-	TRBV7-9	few	TGTGCCAGCAGCCCGAGAGGGACGAACACTGAAGCTTTCTTT	CASSPRGTNTEAFF
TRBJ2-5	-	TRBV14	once	TGTGCCAGTGGAAATTGGGAGACCCAGTACTTC	CASGNWETQYF
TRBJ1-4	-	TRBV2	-	TGTGCCAGCAGTGAATCTTCGGGCCCGTATGAAAAACTGTTTTTT	CASSESSGPYEKLFF